The 26 T cell receptor beta chains presented below share a single source sample, sequenced in a study of response to subunit inactivated influenza vaccine. TCRdb reprocessed the RT-PCR reads with MiXCR, giving one entry per CDR3 protein. Counted here are about 650,000 distinct CDR3 sequences, 15% to 18% occurring once; the ten biggest clones make up about 9.9%. The specimen comprised PBMCs from blood, sampled 12 days after vaccination. These receptors all stem from a man aged 45-65 years who received an inactivated influenza vaccine.

In its sample, this clonotype was seen a few times. In DNA, the CDR3 is TGCAGCGCTGCGTCTCCGGGACTAGCGGGAAGGAATGAGCAGTTCTTC. This codes for CSAASPGLAGRNEQFF. This rearrangement joins TRBV29-1 to TRBJ2-1, with 13 bases identical to TRBD2. The ends lost 7 bases at V and 7 bases at J; junction bases unmatched: 13. Looked up from germline, CDR1 is SQVTM and CDR2 is ANQGSEA. This CDR3 contains 16 residues.

J is TRBJ2-1 and V is TRBV6-2 or TRBV6-3, with no clear D. The V end was cut by 5 bases, the J end by 0 bases, with 14 bases between. The CDR3 contains 16 residues. The germline V gene has CDR1 MNHEY and CDR2 SVGEGT. The CDR3 protein is CASSQNVGRSYNEQFF. The CDR3, as DNA: TGTGCCAGCAGTCAAAACGTGGGCCGCTCCTACAATGAGCAGTTCTTC.

The V and J genes are TRBV2 and TRBJ2-1; D gene uncertain. Trimming took off 4 bases at V and 4 bases at J, with 8 bases between the two ends. This CDR3 is built from 13 residues. Germline-derived CDR1 and CDR2 are SNHLY and FYNNEI. The CDR3 bases are TGTGCCAGCAGTGGAGGCGTTTACAATGAGCAGTTCTTC. It specifies CASSGGVYNEQFF.

The chain carries TRBV29-1 and TRBJ2-2; D is unresolved. The CDR3 length is 16 residues. Trimming removed 8 bases from V and 12 bases from J, with 31 bases in between. Germline V lookup: CDR1 SQVTM, CDR2 ANQGSEA. CDR3 nucleotides: TGCAGCACCATATGTAGCTCTGGAACGAACACCGGCCAGCTGTTTTTT. It is translated as CSTICSSGTNTGQLFF.

The genes are TRBV11-2 and TRBJ2-7; D tentatively reads TRBD1 or TRBD2 (5 bases each). CDR1 is SGHAT, CDR2 FQNNGV, per germline. V was cut by 1 base and J by 1 base, with 14 bases left in between. CDR3 length: 16 amino acids. The CDR3 DNA is TGTGCCAGCAGCTTAGCCGGGACGGACAATTCCTACGAGCAGTACTTC. Amino acids: CASSLAGTDNSYEQYF.

The chain recombines TRBV28 with TRBJ2-7; 9 positions agree with TRBD1. The CDR3 is made up of 16 amino acids. The germline gives CDR1 MDHEN, CDR2 SYDVKM. The V and J ends lost 5 bases and 0 bases, in that order; junction bases with no gene match: 8. CDR3 loop: CASSRSRDRDSYEQYF. The CDR3 DNA follows: TGTGCCAGCAGTCGTAGCCGGGACAGGGACTCCTACGAGCAGTACTTC.

The table lists this clonotype with a few counts. This chain uses TRBV6-2 or TRBV6-3 with TRBJ2-5, with D possibly being TRBD1 (6 bases). Germline CDR1 MNHEY, CDR2 SVGEGT. The CDR3 sequence is 13 residues long. V lost 6 bases, J lost 1 base, and 9 bases lay in between. CDR3 nucleotides: TGTGCCAGCAGAAAGGACAGCCAAGAGACCCAGTACTTC. Translation gives CASRKDSQETQYF.

As to this clonotype: A much larger clonotype is one base distant, so this may be a read error. This sequence joins TRBV14 and TRBJ1-6; D is ambiguous. The germline CDR1 and CDR2 sequences are SGHDN and FVKESK. This CDR3 is built from 14 residues. The CDR3 region is CASSQEIRLSRLHF. DNA for the CDR3: TGTGCCAGCAGCCAAGAGATCAGACTCTCACGCCTCCACTTT.

The V and J genes are TRBV9 and TRBJ2-7, with TRBD2 as a possible D gene (5 bases). Germline CDR1 reads SGDLS; CDR2 reads YYNGEE. This CDR3 is built from 14 residues. Trimming removed 0 bases at V and 2 bases at J, with 9 bases between. The CDR3: CASSVAGSTYEQYF. DNA of the CDR3: TGTGCCAGCAGCGTAGCGGGATCAACCTACGAGCAGTACTTC.

The chain uses TRBV15 and TRBJ2-7; D perhaps matches TRBD1 (5 bases). V dropped 5 bases and J dropped 2 bases, with 16 bases sitting between them. The CDR3 spans 15 residues. CDR1 is LNHNV, CDR2 YYDKDF, per germline (reference sequence). The CDR3 loop reads CATSSQGVKAYEQYF. Here the CDR3 DNA reads TGTGCCACCAGCTCCCAGGGTGTTAAAGCCTACGAGCAGTACTTC.

This clonotype was counted a few times. The chain uses TRBV15 and TRBJ2-1; D is possibly TRBD1 (6 bases). The germline V gene encodes CDR1 LNHNV and CDR2 YYDKDF (reference sequence). Deletions cut 0 bases from V and 9 bases from J, with 18 bases between. The CDR3 length is 16 residues. CDR3 sequence: CATSRDLRGMDSEQFF. CDR3 DNA sequence: TGTGCCACCAGCAGAGATCTTAGGGGGATGGATTCTGAGCAGTTCTTC. Together with reference TRBV15 and TRBJ2-1, the CDR3 gives the full variable domain: DAMVIQNPRYQVTQFGKPVTLSCSQTLNHNVMYWYQQKSSQAPKLLFHYYDKDFNNEADTPDNFQSRRPNTSFCFLDIRSPGLGDTAMYLCATSRDLRGMDSEQFFGPGTRLTVL.

The rearrangement uses TRBV18 and TRBJ2-7; D uncertain. The V gene lost 5 bases and the J gene lost 3 bases, with 8 bases spanning the gap. Germline V CDR1 and CDR2: KGHSH, LQKENI. The CDR3 consists of 12 residues. DNA for the CDR3: TGTGCCAGCTCATCCTCTGACTACGAGCAGTACTTC. It translates to CASSSSDYEQYF.

This clonotype has ten or more counts. This chain connects TRBV27 to TRBJ2-7; TRBD1 matches at 8 bases. The germline V gene has CDR1 MNHEY and CDR2 SMNVEV (reference sequence). The trim removed 2 bases at V and 3 bases at J, leaving 6 bases unmatched. There are 15 residues in the CDR3. The CDR3 bases are TGTGCCAGCAGTTTAGGAGGACAGGGTTACTACGAGCAGTACTTC. This encodes CASSLGGQGYYEQYF.

The CDR3 loop is CASSQDLTSATGELFF. In DNA form, the CDR3 reads TGCGCCAGCAGCCAAGATTTGACATCCGCAACCGGGGAGCTGTTTTTT. The chain recombines TRBV4-3 with TRBJ2-2, with D unclear. Germline V CDR1 and CDR2: LGHNA, YSLEER. This CDR3 spans 16 amino acids. V was trimmed by 0 bases and J by 5 bases, leaving 13 bases between them.

The chain uses TRBV6-5 and TRBJ1-6; D gene ambiguous. Germline CDR1 is MNHEY and CDR2 is SVGAGI. V was trimmed by 3 bases and J by 9 bases, leaving 9 bases between them. This CDR3 region has 13 residues. CDR3 DNA sequence: TGTGCCAGCAGTTATTCTGGGTTTTCACCCCTCCACTTT. Translation gives CASSYSGFSPLHF.

This clonotype was counted a few times. This rearrangement joins TRBV7-9 to TRBJ1-1, with 8 bases fitting TRBD1. J gave up 6 bases and V 4 bases, and 7 bases lay outside the gene matches. The CDR3 runs 14 residues. The germline CDR1 and CDR2 sequences are SEHNR and FQNEAQ (reference sequence). The CDR3 DNA sequence: TGTGCCAGCAGCTCAGGGGGCGATTTCTCTGAAGCTTTCTTT. Its translation: CASSSGGDFSEAFF.

This clonotype was observed a handful of times. The CDR3 DNA is TGTGCCATCAGTGAGTCGGACACTTTAAATCAGCCCCAGCATTTT. Its protein product is CAISESDTLNQPQHF. The J gene is TRBJ1-5, the V gene TRBV10-3, with D perhaps TRBD1 (5 bases). The CDR3 length is 15 residues. The germline V and J ends were trimmed by 0 bases and 4 bases, with 10 bases remaining between them. The germline V gene encodes CDR1 ENHRY and CDR2 SYGVKD.

This clonotype was counted only a few times. V usage is TRBV10-3 and J usage is TRBJ2-3; no firm D call. This CDR3 spans 16 amino acids. The V end was cut by 3 bases, the J end by 1 base, with 14 bases between. Germline V lookup: CDR1 ENHRY, CDR2 SYGVKD. CDR3 protein: CAISEKSPMGTDTQYF. In nucleotides, the CDR3 is TGTGCCATCAGTGAAAAGTCACCCATGGGCACAGATACGCAGTATTTT.

The chain carries TRBV24-1 and TRBJ2-1; TRBD1 aligns across 9 bases. The germline V gene has CDR1 KGHDR and CDR2 SFDVKD. The CDR3 spans 15 residues. Trimming cost V 6 bases and J 1 base; bases outside gene matches: 3. The CDR3 DNA follows: TGTGCCACCAGTAGCGGGACAGGGTCCTACAATGAGCAGTTCTTC. Translated: CATSSGTGSYNEQFF.

For the CDR3, the DNA is TGCGCCAGCAGCCAAGAGGGTCTGGAGACCCAGTACTTC. As protein: CASSQEGLETQYF. The chain carries TRBV4-3 and TRBJ2-5; D gene uncertain. V lost 0 bases and J lost 5, with 7 bases in between. The CDR3 contains 13 residues. The germline CDR1 and CDR2 sequences are LGHNA and YSLEER.

This sequence joins TRBV5-5 and TRBJ1-5; D is undetermined. V was shortened by 3 bases and J by 0 bases, with 7 bases between the two germline ends. CDR1 is SGHKS and CDR2 is YYEKEE in the germline V gene (reference sequence). There are 14 residues in the CDR3. The CDR3 DNA sequence: TGTGCCAGCAGCTATACAGCTAGCAATCAGCCCCAGCATTTT. Translated, it gives CASSYTASNQPQHF.

The V and J genes are TRBV6-1 and TRBJ2-1; 8 positions match TRBD2. Germline V gives CDR1 MNHNS, CDR2 SASEGT. The CDR3 consists of 14 residues. Unmatched junction bases numbered 2, after V lost 4 bases and J lost 3 bases. The CDR3 reads CASSGAGGYNEQFF. CDR3 sequence (DNA): TGTGCCAGCAGTGGCGCGGGGGGCTACAATGAGCAGTTCTTC.

The CDR3 loop reads CAWKREGRGEQFF. Written as DNA, the CDR3 is TGTGCCTGGAAGAGGGAGGGCCGCGGTGAGCAGTTCTTC. V gene TRBV30 combines with J gene TRBJ2-1, with 7 bases matching TRBD2. Germline CDR1 and CDR2: GTSNPN and SVGIG (reference sequence). The CDR3 runs 13 residues. The V and J ends lost 4 bases and 9 bases, in that order; junction bases with no gene match: 9.

The chain uses TRBV27 and TRBJ2-5; perhaps TRBD2 as D (6 bases). Trimming pared 7 bases from V and 5 bases from J, leaving 17 bases between. The CDR3 contains 14 residues. CDR1 MNHEY and CDR2 SMNVEV come from the germline V gene (reference sequence). CDR3 coding DNA: TGTGCCAGCAATCATGGGACTCACGGGGAGACCCAGTACTTC. Translated, it gives CASNHGTHGETQYF.

The J gene is TRBJ2-5, the V gene TRBV5-5; a weak D match, TRBD2 (6 bases). The CDR3 has 14 residues. Per germline, CDR1 SGHKS and CDR2 YYEKEE (reference sequence). V lost 2 bases, J lost 4 bases, and 12 bases lay in between. Here the CDR3 DNA reads TGTGCCAGCAGCTTAAATCGGGAGTCAGAGACCCAGTACTTC. Translating it yields CASSLNRESETQYF.

Ten or more counts support this clonotype. The V gene is TRBV2, the J gene TRBJ2-6; D might be TRBD2 (6 bases). The germline V and J ends were trimmed by 3 bases and 0 bases, with 27 bases remaining between them. Germline loops: CDR1 SNHLY, CDR2 FYNNEI. CDR3 length: 22 residues. The DNA for the CDR3 is TGTGCCAGCAGTGAGCGGGGTGGCCGGGCCGTTCTAGCCCTCTCTGGGGCCAACGTCCTGACTTTC. Translating it yields CASSERGGRAVLALSGANVLTF.